These 26 T cell receptor beta chains originate from one sample sequenced in a study of T cell responses to AZD1222 COVID-19 vaccine. TCRdb's table, derived via immunoSEQ multiplex PCR, lists solely in-frame clones and lacks some. The table shows roughly 100,000 clones, with over 80% occurring only once. The sample in question was peripheral blood, obtained on day 0 of AZD1222 vaccination. The receptors stem from an adult in good health.

A single count supports this clone. The chain combines TRBV6-5 with TRBJ1-1; D ambiguous. CDR3 length: 11 residues. The germline gives CDR1 MNHEY, CDR2 SVGAGI. V was trimmed by 3 bases and J by 12 bases, leaving 11 bases between them. The CDR3 bases are TGTGCCAGCAGTTATACGGTGGGGTCTTTCTTT. Protein product: CASSYTVGSFF.

This chain joins TRBV2 and TRBJ1-2, with 10 bases matching TRBD1. CDR3 length: 14 amino acids. CDR1 and CDR2 (germline): SNHLY, FYNNEI. Losses at the gene ends were 6 bases for V and 6 bases for J; bases not matched to a gene: 7. The chain's CDR3 is CASRRDRGFDGYTF. The CDR3 region has the DNA TGTGCCAGCAGGAGGGACAGGGGTTTTGATGGCTACACCTTC.

J is TRBJ1-2 and V is TRBV4-2; no definite D call. Trimming removed 4 bases from V and 5 bases from J, with 11 bases in between. Germline V lookup: CDR1 LGHNA, CDR2 YNFKEQ. CDR3 length: 13 amino acids. The CDR3 DNA reads TGTGCCAGCAGCCCCGGAGGGCCGTATGGCTACACCTTC. Translation gives CASSPGGPYGYTF.

The chain combines TRBV7-8 with TRBJ1-2, with 9 bases lining up with TRBD1. The germline gives CDR1 SGHVS, CDR2 FQNEAQ. The CDR3 is made up of 14 amino acids. The ends lost 5 bases at V and 4 bases at J; junction bases unmatched: 5. CDR3 residues: CASSNQQGAYGYTF. DNA for the CDR3: TGTGCCAGCAGCAACCAACAGGGGGCCTATGGCTACACCTTC.

The chain combines TRBV28 with TRBJ1-5; possible D gene TRBD1, 6 bases. CDR3 length: 16 residues. Deletions cut 3 bases from V and 1 base from J, with 13 bases between. Germline loops: CDR1 MDHEN, CDR2 SYDVKM. CDR3 DNA sequence: TGTGCCAGCAGTTTTGGGGGGGCGCGAAGCAATCAGCCCCAGCATTTT. Residues: CASSFGGARSNQPQHF.

V gene TRBV24-1 combines with J gene TRBJ2-7, with D unresolved. Trimming left V 3 bases short and J 3 bases short, with 8 bases between. Germline CDR1 reads KGHDR; CDR2 reads SFDVKD. The CDR3 length is 13 residues. CDR3 DNA sequence: TGTGCCACCAGTGATCAAGGACGCTACGAGCAGTACTTC. Its protein product is CATSDQGRYEQYF.

This clone was seen just once. V gene TRBV25-1 combines with J gene TRBJ1-2; TRBD1 might be the D (5 bases). Looked up from germline, CDR1 is MGHDK and CDR2 is SYGVNS. This CDR3 contains 14 residues. Between the trimmed V and J ends, which lost 1 base and 6 bases, there was a span of 12 bases. This CDR3 reads CASSESIPGNGYTF. In DNA form, the CDR3 reads TGTGCCAGCAGTGAATCAATCCCAGGGAATGGCTACACCTTC.

The chain combines TRBV10-1 with TRBJ2-1; D is tentatively TRBD1 or TRBD2 (6 bases each). Germline lookup yields CDR1 WNHNN and CDR2 SYGVQD (reference sequence). V was cut by 4 bases and J by 6 bases, with 16 bases left in between. The CDR3 sequence is 15 residues long. CDR3 nucleotides: TGCGCCAGCAGTGTGGGTAGCGAGGGGGGCAATGAGCAGTTCTTC. As protein: CASSVGSEGGNEQFF.

This clone is medium-sized within its sample. The CDR3 protein is CASSPSLVSTEAFF. The CDR3 coding sequence is TGTGCCAGCAGCCCTAGTTTAGTTAGCACTGAAGCTTTCTTT. The chain carries TRBV9 and TRBJ1-1, with D hard to call. The CDR3 contains 14 residues. Germline values: CDR1 SGDLS, CDR2 YYNGEE. The V gene lost 4 bases and the J gene lost 4 bases, with 14 bases spanning the gap.

The chain employs TRBV11-2 and TRBJ2-7, with D unresolved. Looked up from germline, CDR1 is SGHAT and CDR2 is FQNNGV. Trimming took off 5 bases at V and 7 bases at J, with 12 bases between the two ends. The CDR3 consists of 12 residues. CDR3 in DNA: TGTGCCAGCAGCCGCCTTACGAGGGAGCAGTACTTC. Encoded protein: CASSRLTREQYF.

This chain connects TRBV28 to TRBJ2-7; 9 bases are shared with TRBD1. The CDR3 has 14 amino acids. Germline trimming cut 3 bases from V and 6 bases from J; bases unmatched to any gene: 6. Germline V gene data show CDR1 as MDHEN and CDR2 as SYDVKM. The CDR3 loop reads CASSFTGGATEQYF. CDR3 nucleotide sequence: TGTGCCAGCAGTTTTACAGGGGGCGCGACCGAGCAGTACTTC.

This clone was counted only a few times. V is TRBV11-2 and J is TRBJ2-7; D not resolved. Germline V CDR1 and CDR2: SGHAT, FQNNGV. Trimming took 4 bases from V and 4 from J, leaving 11 bases between them. CDR3 size: 13 residues. The CDR3 DNA reads TGTGCCAGCAGCTACGAATACGGATACGAGCAGTACTTC. Protein sequence: CASSYEYGYEQYF.

This sequence joins TRBV27 and TRBJ1-6; 9 bases align to TRBD1. This CDR3 spans 15 amino acids. V gave up 4 bases and J gave up 6 bases; unmatched junction bases: 4. The germline gives CDR1 MNHEY, CDR2 SMNVEV (reference sequence). CDR3 in DNA: TGTGCCAGCAGTTGGGACAGGGCGGCTAATTCACCCCTCCACTTT. Translation gives CASSWDRAANSPLHF.

The V call is TRBV7-9, the J call TRBJ2-6; perhaps TRBD1 as D (7 bases). CDR3 length: 17 amino acids. Germline V gives CDR1 SEHNR, CDR2 FQNEAQ (reference sequence). V was clipped by 5 bases and J by 0 bases, with 14 bases between them. CDR3 DNA sequence: TGTGCCAGCAGCCCAGGGGGGTTTGGCTCTGGGGCCAACGTCCTGACTTTC. The encoded protein is CASSPGGFGSGANVLTF. The variable domain in full, with the rest retrieved from reference TRBV7-9 and TRBJ2-6, is DTGVSQNPRHKITKRGQNVTFRCDPISEHNRLYWYRQTLGQGPEFLTYFQNEAQLEKSRLLSDRFSAERPKGSFSTLEIQRTEQGDSAMYLCASSPGGFGSGANVLTFGAGSRLTVL.

The genes are TRBV9 and TRBJ1-3; unclear D gene. The length of the CDR3 is 15 residues. V dropped 0 bases and J dropped 0 bases, with 7 bases sitting between them. Germline lookup yields CDR1 SGDLS and CDR2 YYNGEE. DNA of the CDR3: TGTGCCAGCAGCGTAGAGGGTGGCTCTGGAAACACCATATATTTT. This translates into CASSVEGGSGNTIYF.

V and J are TRBV7-2 and TRBJ1-5, with a tentative D call TRBD1 (6 bases). Trimming took off 0 bases at V and 3 bases at J, with 9 bases between the two ends. Germline CDR1 reads SGHTA; CDR2 reads FQGNSA. This CDR3 comprises 15 residues. The CDR3: CASSLATGNNQPQHF. In DNA, the CDR3 is TGTGCCAGCAGCTTAGCAACAGGGAACAATCAGCCCCAGCATTTT. The variable domain in full, completed from reference TRBV7-2 and TRBJ1-5, reads GAGVSQSPSNKVTEKGKDVELRCDPISGHTALYWYRQSLGQGLEFLIYFQGNSAPDKSGLPSDRFSAERTGGSVSTLTIQRTQQEDSAVYLCASSLATGNNQPQHFGDGTRLSIL.

This clone has a single count. This chain joins TRBV30 and TRBJ2-5, with a tentative D call TRBD2 (7 bases). The CDR3 spans 12 residues. Germline V lookup: CDR1 GTSNPN, CDR2 SVGIG (reference sequence). The CDR3 protein is CAHGGGGKTQYF. CDR3 nucleotide sequence: TGTGCTCACGGAGGGGGGGGGAAGACCCAGTACTTC.

The chain has TRBV3-1 (or the pseudogene TRBV3-2) and TRBJ1-2; D not resolved. The ends were cut back, 0 bases at V and 0 bases at J, with 8 bases in the middle. Per the germline V gene, CDR1 is LGHDT and CDR2 is YNNKEL (reference sequence). The CDR3 loop spans 15 amino acids. The CDR3 sequence is CASSQEPFSNYGYTF. The CDR3 nucleotides are TGTGCCAGCAGCCAAGAGCCATTCTCTAACTATGGCTACACCTTC.

The chain combines TRBV3-1 (or the pseudogene TRBV3-2) with TRBJ2-7, with TRBD2 matching 11 bases. Germline trimming cut 1 base from V and 3 bases from J; bases unmatched to any gene: 8. The germline V gene has CDR1 LGHDT and CDR2 YNNKEL (reference sequence). The CDR3 covers 17 residues. The CDR3 bases are TGTGCCAGCAGCCAAGGCTTTAGTACTAGCGGGGGCTACGAGCAGTACTTC. Translated, it gives CASSQGFSTSGGYEQYF.

This sequence joins TRBV5-1 and TRBJ2-3, with 8 bases identical to TRBD2. Germline loops: CDR1 SGHRS, CDR2 YFSETQ. J gave up 1 base and V 2 bases, and 9 bases lay outside the gene matches. CDR3 length equals 17 residues. CDR3 DNA sequence: TGCGCCAGCAGCTTTAATCTTCCAGCGGGGGGCACAGATACGCAGTATTTT. Translated: CASSFNLPAGGTDTQYF.

The CDR3 protein is CSVLGSHTGELFF. The DNA for the CDR3 is TGCAGCGTCCTAGGCAGCCACACCGGGGAGCTGTTTTTT. The rearrangement uses TRBV29-1 and TRBJ2-2; no definite D call. CDR3 length: 13 residues. The germline CDR1 and CDR2 sequences are SQVTM and ANQGSEA. Trimming took 6 bases from V and 3 from J, leaving 11 bases between them.

This chain links TRBV11-2 with TRBJ2-1, with 8 nucleotides matching TRBD1. The CDR3 covers 15 residues. The V gene's germline CDR1 is SGHAT and CDR2 FQNNGV. V shed 5 bases and J 6 bases; nucleotides not matched to a gene: 9. This CDR3 reads CASSVRTGQGNEQFF. CDR3 in DNA: TGTGCCAGCAGCGTAAGGACAGGGCAGGGCAATGAGCAGTTCTTC. The variable domain in full, with the rest retrieved from reference TRBV11-2 and TRBJ2-1, is EAGVAQSPRYKIIEKRQSVAFWCNPISGHATLYWYQQILGQGPKLLIQFQNNGVVDDSQLPKDRFSAERLKGVDSTLKIQPAKLEDSAVYLCASSVRTGQGNEQFFGPGTRLTVL.

The V and J genes are TRBV4-3 and TRBJ2-1, with D perhaps matching TRBD2 (6 bases). CDR3 length: 16 residues. V lost 5 bases, J lost 0 bases, and 14 bases lay in between. Per the germline V gene, CDR1 is LGHNA and CDR2 is YSLEER. The CDR3 loop is CASSERLGDSYNEQFF. The CDR3 DNA is TGCGCCAGCAGCGAAAGACTAGGGGACTCCTACAATGAGCAGTTCTTC.

The count of this clone is one. The chain has TRBV18 and TRBJ2-2; D possibly corresponds to TRBD1 (6 bases). CDR1 and CDR2 (germline): KGHSH, LQKENI. The ends were cut back, 5 bases at V and 1 base at J, with 14 bases in the middle. CDR3 length: 16 amino acids. DNA for the CDR3: TGTGCCAGCTCAGAGTACAGGGCCCTGAACACCGGGGAGCTGTTTTTT. Residues: CASSEYRALNTGELFF.

The chain recombines TRBV7-2 with TRBJ1-2; D ambiguous. V lost 0 bases and J 3 bases, leaving 14 bases between the germline ends. The CDR3 covers 16 residues. CDR1 is SGHTA, CDR2 FQGNSA, per germline. CDR3 loop: CASSLASTGRDYGYTF. Here the CDR3 DNA reads TGTGCCAGCAGCTTAGCCTCCACGGGAAGGGACTATGGCTACACCTTC.

The chain joins TRBV11-2 to TRBJ2-7; TRBD2 aligns across 11 bases. CDR3 length equals 17 residues. Germline V gene lookup returns CDR1 SGHAT and CDR2 FQNNGV. The ends lost 5 bases at V and 3 bases at J; junction bases unmatched: 12. The CDR3 sequence: CASSLAGGQPVLYEQYF. CDR3 in DNA: TGTGCCAGCAGCCTAGCGGGGGGCCAACCAGTCCTCTACGAGCAGTACTTC.